This passage covers 20 T cell receptor beta chains from one sample sequenced in a study of T cells expressing NK-cell markers. No DNA is given; TCRdb re-called the 5' RACE reads and lists each CDR3 protein once. Across roughly 180,000 distinct CDR3 sequences, the top ten clones capture roughly 18% of the sample. Material for sequencing was blood T cells: a sorted CD56 or NKG2C T cell subset, CD4+ or CD8+ T cells, or bulk PBMC T cells (not recorded which). The receptors stem from a woman aged 18 to 69 in good health.

This chain uses TRBV12-3 or TRBV12-4 with TRBJ2-3. This CDR3 contains 15 residues. The CDR3 loop reads CASSSSETSTDTQYF.

The CDR3 here is CASYRLAGGVTGELFF. The chain is built from TRBV6-1 and TRBJ2-2; checking the TCRdb D call of TRBD2 is not possible without DNA. The germline gives CDR1 MNHNS, CDR2 SASEGT. This CDR3 is 16 amino acids long.

The rearrangement uses TRBV5-4 and TRBJ2-5; no DNA is available, so the TRBD2 call from TCRdb remains unchecked. This CDR3 is 16 amino acids long. Germline assignment: CDR1 SGHNT and CDR2 YYREEE (reference sequence). The CDR3 here is CASSRGLAGVEETQYF.

The chain is built from TRBV5-1 and TRBJ1-1; as DNA is missing, the TRBD1 call by TCRdb cannot be tested. Germline values: CDR1 SGHRS, CDR2 YFSETQ. This CDR3 has 16 residues. CDR3 sequence reads: CASTPGVAGLNTEAFF.

The chain combines TRBV7-3 with TRBJ2-3; TCRdb's D call of TRBD1 is untestable without DNA. The CDR3 totals 15 residues. CDR1 and CDR2 from the germline V gene are SGHTA and FQGTGA. CDR3 loop: CASALTRGYTDTQYF. The variable domain in full, with the rest retrieved from reference TRBV7-3 and TRBJ2-3, is GAGVSQTPSNKVTEKGKYVELRCDPISGHTALYWYRQSLGQGPEFLIYFQGTGAADDSGLPNDRFFAVRPEGSVSTLKIQRTERGDSAVYLCASALTRGYTDTQYFGPGTRLTVL.

The rearrangement uses TRBV29-1 and TRBJ1-1. CDR3 length equals 12 residues. The germline V gene encodes CDR1 SQVTM and CDR2 ANQGSEA. The CDR3 loop is CSVGLGNTEAFF. Variable domain in full (rest from reference TRBV29-1 and TRBJ1-1): SAVISQKPSRDICQRGTSLTIQCQVDSQVTMMFWYRQQPGQSLTLIATANQGSEATYESGFVIDKFPISRPNLTFSTLTVSNMSPEDSSIYLCSVGLGNTEAFFGQGTRLTVV.

The chain links TRBV20-1 to TRBJ1-5; TCRdb's D call of TRBD1 is untestable without DNA. Per the germline V gene, CDR1 is DFQATT and CDR2 is SNEGSKA (reference sequence). This CDR3 spans 14 amino acids. The CDR3 loop reads CSATDHRGGQPQHF.

V is TRBV20-1 and J is TRBJ1-6. The V gene's germline CDR1 is DFQATT and CDR2 SNEGSKA (reference sequence). The CDR3 is made up of 13 amino acids. The CDR3 region is CSAIGASNSPLHF.

J is TRBJ2-1 and V is TRBV12-3 or TRBV12-4; absent DNA, TCRdb's TRBD1 call cannot be checked. The CDR3 has 14 amino acids. CDR3 residues: CASRPLDRDNEQFF.

V is TRBV5-5 and J is TRBJ2-1; checking the TCRdb D call of TRBD1 is not possible without DNA. This CDR3 is 15 amino acids long. CDR1 is SGHKS, CDR2 YYEKEE, per germline (reference sequence). CDR3 protein: CASSLVRGLDNEQFF. The full variable domain, its missing parts supplied by reference TRBV5-5 and TRBJ2-1, is DAGVTQSPTHLIKTRGQQVTLRCSPISGHKSVSWYQQVLGQGPQFIFQYYEKEERGRGNFPDRFSARQFPNYSSELNVNALLLGDSALYLCASSLVRGLDNEQFFGPGTRLTVL.

The genes are TRBV20-1 and TRBJ2-3; TCRdb calls TRBD2, which cannot be checked without DNA. The CDR3 extends over 15 amino acids. Germline V gene sequence: CDR1 DFQATT, CDR2 SNEGSKA (reference sequence). The CDR3 protein is CSAPVAGGLTDTQYF.

This chain links TRBV5-6 with TRBJ2-7. CDR1 and CDR2 from the germline V gene are SGHDT and YYEEEE. The CDR3 contains 18 residues. The CDR3: CASSLPPLLGGRAYEQYF. Complete variable domain (other parts from reference TRBV5-6 and TRBJ2-7): DAGVTQSPTHLIKTRGQQVTLRCSPKSGHDTVSWYQQALGQGPQFIFQYYEEEERQRGNFPDRFSGHQFPNYSSELNVNALLLGDSALYLCASSLPPLLGGRAYEQYFGPGTRLTVT.

The genes are TRBV7-9 and TRBJ2-4; TCRdb's assignment of TRBD1 cannot be checked, as there is no DNA. Germline CDR1 and CDR2: SEHNR and FQNEAQ (reference sequence). The CDR3 is 15 residues long. The chain's CDR3 is CASSLAPGQKNIQYF. Full variable domain (missing parts from reference TRBV7-9 and TRBJ2-4): DTGVSQNPRHKITKRGQNVTFRCDPISEHNRLYWYRQTLGQGPEFLTYFQNEAQLEKSRLLSDRFSAERPKGSFSTLEIQRTEQGDSAMYLCASSLAPGQKNIQYFGAGTRLSVL.

This chain joins TRBV6-6 and TRBJ1-2. This CDR3 contains 13 residues. CDR1 and CDR2 from the germline V gene are MNHNY and SVGAGI (reference sequence). CDR3 amino acids: CASSYGRKDGYTF.

The chain carries TRBV3-1 and TRBJ2-5; TCRdb's D gene call, TRBD2, goes unchecked for lack of DNA. There are 14 residues in the CDR3. Germline CDR1 LGHDT, CDR2 YNNKEL (reference sequence). The CDR3 sequence: CASSRAAGSETQYF.

V usage is TRBV5-1 and J usage is TRBJ2-2; the D call from TCRdb, TRBD2, cannot be confirmed without DNA. CDR3 length: 17 amino acids. Germline V gene sequence: CDR1 SGHRS, CDR2 YFSETQ. CDR3 in amino acids: CASSLGDVAGGTGELFF.

The V gene is TRBV12-3 or TRBV12-4, the J gene TRBJ1-3; TCRdb names TRBD1, which stays unverified in the absence of DNA. The CDR3 is made up of 16 amino acids. The CDR3 loop reads CASSSTKTGFRNTIYF.

The V and J genes are TRBV9 and TRBJ2-3; TCRdb's D gene call, TRBD2, goes unchecked for lack of DNA. Germline V gives CDR1 SGDLS, CDR2 YYNGEE. The CDR3 contains 16 residues. CDR3 sequence reads: CASSAPLADYTDTQYF.

This sequence joins TRBV5-1 and TRBJ1-1; TCRdb lists TRBD1, though no DNA is available to test this call. Germline values: CDR1 SGHRS, CDR2 YFSETQ. The CDR3 runs 13 residues. CDR3: CASGGARGTEAFF.

The chain employs TRBV7-9 and TRBJ2-5; absent DNA, TCRdb's TRBD1 call cannot be checked. The V gene's germline CDR1 is SEHNR and CDR2 FQNEAQ (reference sequence). The CDR3 has 15 amino acids. The CDR3 is CASSHNRGRQETQYF. Combining the CDR3 with reference TRBV7-9 and TRBJ2-5 gives the whole variable domain DTGVSQNPRHKITKRGQNVTFRCDPISEHNRLYWYRQTLGQGPEFLTYFQNEAQLEKSRLLSDRFSAERPKGSFSTLEIQRTEQGDSAMYLCASSHNRGRQETQYFGPGTRLLVL.